The 2 T cell receptor beta chains reported below all come from one sample, sequenced in a study of CD8 T cells in ankylosing spondylitis. TCRdb used MiXCR to reprocess the 5' RACE reads, holding one entry per CDR3 protein. Of some 330,000 distinct CDR3 sequences listed, less than 10% are singletons. Study-level results: A TCR beta motif made of roughly eight highly homologous variants seemed typical of ankylosing spondylitis blood.

Their antigens remain unidentified. The sequencing input was blood, either unsorted or a sorted T cell fraction (not recorded which). The receptors derive from a male donor with ankylosing spondylitis.

V and J are TRBV11-2 and TRBJ1-2; no definite D call. The V and J ends lost 0 bases and 4 bases respectively, with 15 bases between them. The CDR3 length is 16 residues. Germline CDR1 reads SGHAT; CDR2 reads FQNNGV. In nucleotides, the CDR3 is TGTGCCAGCAGCTTAGATCGATTGGGCATCTCCTATGGCTACACCTTC. Translated, it gives CASSLDRLGISYGYTF.

This clonotype has a handful of counts. This chain links TRBV29-1 with TRBJ2-4; D uncertain. Germline V gene data show CDR1 as SQVTM and CDR2 as ANQGSEA. This CDR3 contains 11 residues. The V and J ends lost 7 bases and 9 bases respectively, with 13 bases between them. Here the CDR3 reads CSAISYGIQYF. In DNA form, the CDR3 reads TGCAGCGCGATTTCATACGGCATTCAGTACTTC.